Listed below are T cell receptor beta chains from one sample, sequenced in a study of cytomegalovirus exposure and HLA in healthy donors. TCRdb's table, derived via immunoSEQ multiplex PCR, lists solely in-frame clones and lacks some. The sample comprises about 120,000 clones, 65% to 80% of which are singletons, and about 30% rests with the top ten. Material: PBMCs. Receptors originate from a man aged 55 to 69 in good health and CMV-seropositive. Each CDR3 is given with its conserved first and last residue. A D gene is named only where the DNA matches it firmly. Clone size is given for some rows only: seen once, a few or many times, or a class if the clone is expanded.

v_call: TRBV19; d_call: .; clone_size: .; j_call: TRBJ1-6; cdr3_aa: CASSLTDFDNSPLHF; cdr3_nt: TGTGCCAGTAGCCTCACCGACTTTGATAATTCACCCCTCCACTTT
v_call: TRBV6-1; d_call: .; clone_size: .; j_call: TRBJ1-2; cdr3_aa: CASSEPGTSGYTF; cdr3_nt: TGTGCCAGCAGTGAACCCGGGACAAGTGGCTACACCTTC
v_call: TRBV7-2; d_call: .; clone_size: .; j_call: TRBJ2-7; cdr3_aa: CASSTRITYEQYF; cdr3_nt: TGTGCCAGCAGCACCAGGATTACCTACGAGCAGTACTTC
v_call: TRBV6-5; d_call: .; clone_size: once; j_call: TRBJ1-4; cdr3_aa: CASSPSLNEKLFF; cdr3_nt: TGTGCCAGCAGTCCCAGTCTTAATGAAAAACTGTTTTTT
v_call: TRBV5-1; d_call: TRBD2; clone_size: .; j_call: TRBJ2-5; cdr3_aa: CASSIQTSAQETQYF; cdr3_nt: TGCGCCAGCAGCATACAAACTAGCGCCCAAGAGACCCAGTACTTC
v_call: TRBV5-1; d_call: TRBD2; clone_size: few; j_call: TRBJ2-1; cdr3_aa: CASSLDSGGARNEQFF; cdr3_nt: TGCGCCAGCAGCTTGGATAGCGGGGGGGCCCGCAATGAGCAGTTCTTC
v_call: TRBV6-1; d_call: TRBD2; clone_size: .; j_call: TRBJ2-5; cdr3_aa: CASRAGGRQETQYF; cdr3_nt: TGTGCCAGCAGGGCGGGAGGGCGACAAGAGACCCAGTACTTC
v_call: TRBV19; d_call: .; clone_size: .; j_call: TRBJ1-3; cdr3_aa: CASSISSVSGNTIYF; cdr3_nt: TGTGCCAGTAGTATAAGTTCGGTCTCTGGAAACACCATATATTTT
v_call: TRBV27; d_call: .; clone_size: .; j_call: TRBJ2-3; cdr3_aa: CASSFLATDTQYF; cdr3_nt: TGTGCCAGCAGTTTCCTAGCTACAGATACGCAGTATTTT
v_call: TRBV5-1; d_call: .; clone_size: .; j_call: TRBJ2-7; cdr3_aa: CASGISGSYEQYF; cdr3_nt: TGCGCCAGCGGAATTAGCGGTTCCTACGAGCAGTACTTC
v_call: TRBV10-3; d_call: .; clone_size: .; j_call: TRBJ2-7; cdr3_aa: CAISGRTQLSYEQYF; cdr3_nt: TGTGCCATCAGTGGGAGGACCCAACTTTCCTACGAGCAGTACTTC
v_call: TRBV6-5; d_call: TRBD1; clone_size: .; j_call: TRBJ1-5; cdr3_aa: CASSVRQGDQPQHF; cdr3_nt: TGTGCCAGCAGTGTCCGACAGGGTGATCAGCCCCAGCATTTT
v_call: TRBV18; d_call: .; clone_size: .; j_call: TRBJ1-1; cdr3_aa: CASSLDWNTEAFF; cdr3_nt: TGTGCCAGCTCCCTTGACTGGAACACTGAAGCTTTCTTT
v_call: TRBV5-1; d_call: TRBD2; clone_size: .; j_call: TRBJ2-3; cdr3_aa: CASSPTAGGPDTQYF; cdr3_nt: TGCGCCAGCAGCCCCACAGCGGGGGGGCCGGATACGCAGTATTTT
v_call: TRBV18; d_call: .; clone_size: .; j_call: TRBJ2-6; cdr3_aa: CASSPDSTRTAVLTF; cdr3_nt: TGTGCCAGCTCACCCGACAGTACGAGGACCGCCGTCCTGACTTTC
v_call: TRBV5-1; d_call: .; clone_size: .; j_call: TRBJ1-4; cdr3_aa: CASRRETNEKLFF; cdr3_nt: TGCGCCAGCCGCAGGGAAACTAATGAAAAACTGTTTTTT
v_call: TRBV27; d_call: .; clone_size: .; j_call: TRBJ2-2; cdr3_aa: CASSLMRTGELFF; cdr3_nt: TGTGCCAGCAGTTTAATGCGCACCGGGGAGCTGTTTTTT
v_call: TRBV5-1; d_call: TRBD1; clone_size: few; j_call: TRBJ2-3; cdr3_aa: CASRYGSADRGGTQYF; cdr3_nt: TGCGCCAGCAGATACGGGAGTGCGGACAGGGGGGGAACGCAGTATTTT
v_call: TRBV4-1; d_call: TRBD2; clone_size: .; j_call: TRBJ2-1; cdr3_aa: CASSSSSGYEQFF; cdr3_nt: TGCGCCAGCAGCTCGTCTAGCGGGTATGAGCAGTTCTTC
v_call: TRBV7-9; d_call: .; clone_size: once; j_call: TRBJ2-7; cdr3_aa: CSSSRDMTYEQYF; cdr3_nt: TGTTCCAGCAGTCGGGACATGACCTACGAGCAGTACTTC
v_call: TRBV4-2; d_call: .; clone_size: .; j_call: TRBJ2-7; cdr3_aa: CASSQGGHPYEQYF; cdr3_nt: TGTGCCAGCAGCCAAGGGGGCCATCCCTACGAGCAGTACTTC
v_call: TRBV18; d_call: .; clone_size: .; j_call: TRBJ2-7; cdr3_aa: CASSPPSTALSYEQYF; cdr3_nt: TGTGCCAGCTCACCACCGTCGACAGCTCTCTCCTACGAGCAGTACTTC
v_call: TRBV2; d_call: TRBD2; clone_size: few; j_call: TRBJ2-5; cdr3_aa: CASSARVLLAGYQETQYF; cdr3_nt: TGTGCCAGCAGTGCACGAGTTCTGCTAGCGGGGTACCAAGAGACCCAGTACTTC
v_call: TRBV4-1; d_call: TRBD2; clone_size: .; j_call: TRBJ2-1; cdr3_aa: CASSLTSGRVDEQFF; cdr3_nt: TGCGCCAGCAGCCTAACTAGCGGGAGGGTCGATGAGCAGTTCTTC
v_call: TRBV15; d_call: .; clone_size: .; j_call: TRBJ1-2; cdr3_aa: CATTPRAAREIYTF; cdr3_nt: TGTGCCACCACCCCGAGGGCCGCAAGGGAAATCTACACCTTC
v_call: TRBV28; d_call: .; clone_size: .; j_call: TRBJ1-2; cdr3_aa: CASTLKGGAQGYGYTF; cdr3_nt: TGTGCCAGCACCCTAAAGGGAGGGGCCCAGGGCTATGGCTACACCTTC
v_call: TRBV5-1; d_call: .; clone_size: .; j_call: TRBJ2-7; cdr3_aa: CASSLSYPYEQYF; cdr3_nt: TGCGCCAGCAGCCTATCATACCCCTACGAGCAGTACTTC
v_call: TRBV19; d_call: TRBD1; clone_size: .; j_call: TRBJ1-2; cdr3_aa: CASSRQGYGYTF; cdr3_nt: TGTGCCAGTAGCAGACAGGGCTATGGCTACACCTTC
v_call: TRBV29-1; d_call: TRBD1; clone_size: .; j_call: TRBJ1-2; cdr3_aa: CSAVRDRVGGYTF; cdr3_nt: TGCAGCGCAGTCCGGGACAGGGTAGGGGGCTACACCTTC
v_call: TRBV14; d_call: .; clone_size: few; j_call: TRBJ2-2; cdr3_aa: CASSPGRGSGELFF; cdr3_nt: TGTGCCAGCAGTCCAGGGCGTGGGTCCGGGGAGCTGTTTTTT
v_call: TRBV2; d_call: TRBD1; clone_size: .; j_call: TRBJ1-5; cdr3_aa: CASSGQGDQPQHF; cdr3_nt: TGTGCCAGCAGTGGACAGGGCGATCAGCCCCAGCATTTT
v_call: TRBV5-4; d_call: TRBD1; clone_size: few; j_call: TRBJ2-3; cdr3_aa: CASSLMTGSTDTQYF; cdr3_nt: TGTGCCAGCAGCTTGATGACAGGGAGCACAGATACGCAGTATTTT
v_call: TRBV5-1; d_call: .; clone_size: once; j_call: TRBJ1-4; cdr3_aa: CASSLGVNEKLFF; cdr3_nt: TGCGCCAGCAGCTTGGGTGTAAATGAAAAACTGTTTTTT
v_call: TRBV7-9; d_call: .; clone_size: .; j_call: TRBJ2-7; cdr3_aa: CASSPPTGTYYEQYF; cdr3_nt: TGTGCCAGCAGCCCCCCGACAGGGACTTACTACGAGCAGTACTTC
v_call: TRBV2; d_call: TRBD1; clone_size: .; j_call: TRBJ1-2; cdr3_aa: CASSLGQGAQGYTF; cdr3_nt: TGTGCCAGCAGCCTAGGACAGGGGGCGCAGGGCTACACCTTC
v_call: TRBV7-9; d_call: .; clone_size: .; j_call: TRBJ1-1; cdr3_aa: CASSPTVNTEAFF; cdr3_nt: TGTGCCAGCAGCCCCACAGTGAACACTGAAGCTTTCTTT
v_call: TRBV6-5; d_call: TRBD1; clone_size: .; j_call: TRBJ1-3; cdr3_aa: CASSEDRVGNTIYF; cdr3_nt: TGTGCCAGCAGCGAAGACAGGGTCGGAAACACCATATATTTT
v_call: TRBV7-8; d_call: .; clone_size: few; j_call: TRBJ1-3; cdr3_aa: CASSLVMGANTIYF; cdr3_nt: TGTGCCAGCAGCTTAGTTATGGGCGCAAACACCATATATTTT
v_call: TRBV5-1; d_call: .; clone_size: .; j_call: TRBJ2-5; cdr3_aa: CASGTNQETQYF; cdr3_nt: TGCGCCAGCGGGACAAACCAAGAGACCCAGTACTTC
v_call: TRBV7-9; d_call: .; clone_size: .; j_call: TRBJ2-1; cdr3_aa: CASSSGRREQFF; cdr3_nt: TGTGCCAGCAGCTCTGGCCGGAGGGAGCAGTTCTTC
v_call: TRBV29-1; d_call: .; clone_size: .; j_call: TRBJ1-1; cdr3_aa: CSVTPRRNTEAFF; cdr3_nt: TGCAGCGTTACCCCTCGGAGGAACACTGAAGCTTTCTTT
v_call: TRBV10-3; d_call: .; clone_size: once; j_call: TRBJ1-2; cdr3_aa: CAISESGRANYGYTF; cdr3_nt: TGTGCCATCAGTGAGTCCGGCAGGGCTAACTATGGCTACACCTTC
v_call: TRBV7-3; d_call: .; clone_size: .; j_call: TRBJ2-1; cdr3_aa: CASGRGLLANEQFF; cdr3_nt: TGTGCCAGCGGCCGGGGACTGCTCGCCAATGAGCAGTTCTTC
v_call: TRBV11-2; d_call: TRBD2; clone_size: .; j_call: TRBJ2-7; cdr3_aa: CASSHPAGGHYEQYF; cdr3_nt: TGTGCCAGCAGCCACCCTGCGGGGGGACACTACGAGCAGTACTTC
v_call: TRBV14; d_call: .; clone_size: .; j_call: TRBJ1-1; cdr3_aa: CASSQVYRDTEAFF; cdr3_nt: TGTGCCAGCAGCCAAGTATACAGGGACACTGAAGCTTTCTTT
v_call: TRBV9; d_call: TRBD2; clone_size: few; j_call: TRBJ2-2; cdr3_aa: CASSARTSGGNTGELFF; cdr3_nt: TGTGCCAGCAGCGCGAGGACTAGCGGGGGGAACACCGGGGAGCTGTTTTTT
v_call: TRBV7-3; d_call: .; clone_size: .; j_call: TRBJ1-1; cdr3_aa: CASSRSGKGAEAFF; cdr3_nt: TGTGCCAGCAGCCGAAGCGGGAAGGGCGCTGAAGCTTTCTTT
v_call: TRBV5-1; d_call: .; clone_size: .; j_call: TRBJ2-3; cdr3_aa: CASSLETATDTQYF; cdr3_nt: TGCGCCAGCAGCTTGGAGACAGCCACAGATACGCAGTATTTT
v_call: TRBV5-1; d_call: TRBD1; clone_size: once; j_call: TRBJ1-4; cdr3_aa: CASSLDQGAKKLFF; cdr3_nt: TGCGCCAGCAGCTTGGACCAGGGGGCAAAAAAACTGTTTTTT
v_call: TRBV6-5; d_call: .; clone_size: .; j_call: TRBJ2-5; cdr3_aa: CASSYSTHQPREQYF; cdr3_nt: TGTGCCAGCAGTTACTCGACCCACCAACCTCGGGAGCAGTACTTC
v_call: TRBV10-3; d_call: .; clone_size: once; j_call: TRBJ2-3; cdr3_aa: CAISEPQNPTDTQYF; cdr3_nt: TGTGCCATCAGTGAGCCACAGAACCCCACCGATACGCAGTATTTT
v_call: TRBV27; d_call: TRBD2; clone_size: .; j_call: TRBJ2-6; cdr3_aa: CASSPAGGSGANVLTF; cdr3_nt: TGTGCCAGCAGTCCCGCCGGGGGGTCTGGGGCCAACGTCCTGACTTTC
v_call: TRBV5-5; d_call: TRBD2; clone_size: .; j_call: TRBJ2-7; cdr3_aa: CASSYPGTSSYEQYF; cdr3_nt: TGTGCCAGCAGTTATCCGGGGACTAGCAGTTACGAGCAGTACTTC
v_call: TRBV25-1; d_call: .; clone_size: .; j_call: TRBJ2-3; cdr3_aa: CASSEPGKADTQYF; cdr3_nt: TGTGCCAGCAGTGAGCCAGGGAAAGCAGATACGCAGTATTTT